The present T cell receptor beta chain was sequenced within a study of identical twins. Study observations and caveats: Findings came from cross-sectional statistics, without long-term follow-up of donors. Modelling approaches yielded underestimates of out-of-frame TCR alpha sharing between monozygotic twins.

A remark on this clonotype: The antigen remains unidentified.

A universal primer site came from template switching; cDNA carried unique molecular identifiers. TCRdb re-called the 5' RACE reads through MiXCR, storing one row per CDR3 protein. This table holds hundreds of thousands of distinct CDR3 sequences, over 5% found once. CDR1 and CDR2 from the germline V gene are DFQATT and SNEGSKA (reference sequence). The CDR3 is 16 residues long. The V end was cut by 0 bases, the J end by 7 bases, with 21 bases between. The sequence was obtained from a man between 18 and 35 years old in good health. The sequenced material came from naive T cells sorted from blood. This chain uses TRBV20-1 with TRBJ2-5, with unresolved D. CDR3 loop: CSARDRNSRPRGTQYF. CDR3 nucleotide sequence: TGCAGTGCTAGAGATAGAAACAGCCGACCGAGAGGGACCCAGTACTTC.